These 19 T cell receptor beta chains originate from one sample sequenced in a study of blood T cell repertoires in COVID-19. Assay used: immunoSEQ multiplex PCR; TCRdb lists only in-frame clones, some missing. Counted here are roughly 100,000 clones, over 65% occurring once; the ten biggest clones make up over 20%. Sequences were obtained from peripheral blood. The receptors shown here come from a man aged 55 to 70 with acute or convalescent COVID-19.

The chain couples TRBV2 to TRBJ2-2; D gene uncertain. The CDR3 extends over 14 amino acids. With 4 bases removed from V and 5 bases from J, the gap between germline ends came to 11 bases. The germline CDR1 and CDR2 sequences are SNHLY and FYNNEI. CDR3 amino acids: CASSGWSRTGELFF. CDR3 DNA: TGTGCCAGCAGTGGTTGGAGTAGGACCGGGGAGCTGTTTTTT.

This chain connects TRBV10-3 to TRBJ1-2, with 7 bases aligning to TRBD1. Trimming cost V 6 bases and J 1 base; bases outside gene matches: 20. The germline V gene encodes CDR1 ENHRY and CDR2 SYGVKD. The CDR3 sequence is 19 residues long. CDR3 residues: CAISARPPGQTDINYGYTF. The DNA of the CDR3 is TGTGCCATCAGCGCCCGACCCCCGGGACAGACGGATATTAACTATGGCTACACCTTC.

The CDR3 loop reads CASRFDADRFTGELFF. The CDR3, as DNA: TGTGCCAGCAGATTTGACGCGGATCGCTTCACCGGGGAGCTGTTTTTT. This chain joins TRBV3-1 (or the pseudogene TRBV3-2) and TRBJ2-2; D is uncertain. Germline lookup yields CDR1 LGHDT and CDR2 YNNKEL (reference sequence). This CDR3 comprises 16 residues. V lost 6 bases to trimming and J lost 4 bases, with 18 bases between them.

The genes are TRBV2 and TRBJ2-5; weak D call: TRBD2 (5 bases). V was cut by 4 bases and J by 4 bases, with 16 bases left in between. The germline CDR1 and CDR2 sequences are SNHLY and FYNNEI. The length of the CDR3 is 15 residues. CDR3 sequence reads: CASSGRGPVGETQYF. The CDR3 DNA is TGTGCCAGCAGTGGGCGAGGGCCGGTGGGAGAGACCCAGTACTTC.

The J gene is TRBJ1-1, the V gene TRBV6-6; maybe TRBD1 (6 bases). Germline V gives CDR1 MNHNY, CDR2 SVGAGI (reference sequence). The CDR3 loop spans 13 amino acids. Trimming took 8 bases from V and 3 from J, leaving 13 bases between them. This CDR3 reads CASDSDRYTEAFF. The CDR3 DNA reads TGTGCCAGCGACTCCGACAGGTACACTGAAGCTTTCTTT.

The rearrangement uses TRBV19 and TRBJ2-7; a possible D gene is TRBD2 (6 bases). The ends were cut back, 2 bases at V and 5 bases at J, with 16 bases in the middle. This CDR3 contains 15 residues. Germline lookup yields CDR1 LNHDA and CDR2 SQIVND (reference sequence). The CDR3 DNA follows: TGTGCCAGTAGTATATCGGCGGGAAGTAGTGACGAGCAGTACGTC. It encodes CASSISAGSSDEQYV.

The chain combines TRBV9 with TRBJ2-1; 9 bases match TRBD1. Looked up from germline, CDR1 is SGDLS and CDR2 is YYNGEE. This CDR3 has 15 residues. The V segment lost 3 bases and the J segment 3 bases; nucleotides outside the gene matches: 4. Here the CDR3 reads CASSARDRVYNEQFF. The CDR3 DNA is TGTGCCAGCAGCGCCCGGGACAGGGTCTACAATGAGCAGTTCTTC.

This chain joins TRBV2 and TRBJ1-1, with D maybe TRBD1 (6 bases). Per the germline V gene, CDR1 is SNHLY and CDR2 is FYNNEI. The V and J ends lost 6 bases and 8 bases respectively, with 16 bases between them. The CDR3 covers 13 residues. CDR3 residues: CASSGQNFVEAFF. The CDR3 bases are TGTGCCAGCAGCGGACAGAATTTCGTGGAAGCTTTCTTT.

The V call is TRBV11-2, the J call TRBJ2-7; 7 bases map to TRBD2. The CDR3 totals 13 residues. CDR1 SGHAT and CDR2 FQNNGV come from the germline V gene. Trimming took 6 bases from V and 3 from J; bases not matched to a gene: 5. The CDR3: CASSTTSNYEQYV. CDR3 bases: TGTGCCAGCAGTACGACTAGCAACTACGAGCAGTACGTC.

V usage is TRBV4-1 and J usage is TRBJ1-4; TRBD1 is a possible D gene (5 bases). CDR1 MGHRA and CDR2 YSYEKL come from the germline V gene. V was clipped by 4 bases and J by 0 bases, with 15 bases between them. The CDR3 extends over 17 amino acids. The CDR3 DNA sequence: TGCGCCAGCAGCCGCATGGGGGGGTATGCAACTAATGAAAAACTGTTTTTT. Amino acids: CASSRMGGYATNEKLFF.

The rearrangement joins TRBV6-5 to TRBJ1-2; D not certain. The ends were cut back, 6 bases at V and 1 base at J, with 12 bases in the middle. Germline V lookup: CDR1 MNHEY, CDR2 SVGAGI. The CDR3 spans 14 residues. This CDR3 is CASSPSQINYGYTF. The CDR3 coding sequence is TGTGCCAGCAGCCCCTCCCAGATTAACTATGGCTACACCTTC.

The rearrangement uses TRBV5-1 and TRBJ1-1; 9 bases agree with TRBD1. The germline CDR1 and CDR2 sequences are SGHRS and YFSETQ. J lost 3 bases, V lost 2 bases, and 5 bases had no gene match. The length of the CDR3 is 15 residues. The CDR3, as DNA: TGCGCCAGCAGCTTCGGGACAGGGATGGACACTGAAGCTTTCTTT. The encoded protein is CASSFGTGMDTEAFF.

The chain carries TRBV5-6 and TRBJ2-3, with 12 bases aligning to TRBD1. CDR1 is SGHDT, CDR2 YYEEEE, per germline. V shed 4 bases, J shed 4 bases, and the junction held 7 bases outside the gene matches. The CDR3 has 16 residues. This chain's CDR3 is CASSASGTGGADTQYF. DNA for the CDR3: TGTGCCAGCAGCGCCTCCGGGACAGGGGGCGCAGATACGCAGTATTTT.

V usage is TRBV28 and J usage is TRBJ1-1, with D possibly TRBD1 on 6 matching bases. Germline assignment: CDR1 MDHEN and CDR2 SYDVKM. The CDR3 extends over 14 amino acids. V lost 5 bases and J 7 bases, leaving 17 bases between the germline ends. The CDR3 protein is CASSTRRIGGEAFF. CDR3 nucleotide sequence: TGTGCCAGCAGTACGAGGCGTATAGGGGGTGAAGCTTTCTTT.

This clone appeared a few times. The chain has TRBV2 and TRBJ1-2, with TRBD1 as a possible D gene (6 bases). Trimming stripped 6 bases from V and 4 bases from J, with 12 bases between. Germline-derived CDR1 and CDR2 are SNHLY and FYNNEI. The CDR3 totals 13 residues. The CDR3 coding sequence is TGTGCCAGCAGACCCGGGACACTCTATGGCTACACCTTC. Translated, it gives CASRPGTLYGYTF.

The chain couples TRBV24-1 to TRBJ2-7, with D perhaps TRBD1 (6 bases). The CDR3 loop spans 14 amino acids. Trimming cost V 4 bases and J 1 base, with 10 bases left between them. Looked up from germline, CDR1 is KGHDR and CDR2 is SFDVKD. The CDR3 sequence is CATSEGTGSYEQYF. CDR3 coding DNA: TGTGCCACCAGTGAAGGTACAGGGTCCTACGAGCAGTACTTC.

CDR3 in DNA: TGTGCCAGCTCACTCGGACTAGCGGGAGCCACCGGGGAGCTGTTTTTT. Its protein is CASSLGLAGATGELFF. The chain uses TRBV18 and TRBJ2-2, with 13 bases identical to TRBD2. The CDR3 runs to 16 residues. Germline V CDR1 and CDR2: KGHSH, LQKENI. The J segment lost 4 bases and the V segment lost 4 bases, leaving 3 bases of the junction unmatched.

The V and J genes are TRBV5-3 and TRBJ2-5; possible D gene TRBD1, 6 bases. TRBV5-3 is sorted into the ORF group, with uncertain function. The CDR3 contains 15 residues. Between the trimmed V and J ends, which lost 2 bases and 5 bases, there was a span of 16 bases. In DNA form, the CDR3 reads TGTGCCAGAAGCTTTAAACAGGGTAATATCGAGACCCAGTACTTC. The encoded protein is CARSFKQGNIETQYF.

The rearrangement joins TRBV6-2 or TRBV6-3 to TRBJ2-5; a possible D gene is TRBD2 (5 bases). The CDR3 has 15 residues. Trimming removed 0 bases at V and 5 bases at J, with 13 bases between. Per germline, CDR1 MNHEY and CDR2 SVGEGT. The CDR3 region has the DNA TGTGCCAGCAGTTACTCTCGGAGGCGCGGCGAGACCCAGTACTTC. This encodes CASSYSRRRGETQYF.